The T cell receptor beta chain described here comes from a study of CD4 T cells in relation to SARS-CoV-2 and coronaviruses (dated by TCRdb to the early 2020s). With respect to the entire study: In the ViraFEST assay, PBMCs were grown with antigen for 10 to 11 days, and TCR beta CDR3s were then sequenced to identify antigen-specific clonal expansions. The negative reference condition was either a culture with an HIV-1 Nef peptide pool or a culture with no peptide. Shared crossreactive spike epitopes were mapped to their HLA restriction using patient-derived lymphoblastoid cell lines. At the level of individual TCR clonotypes, the study measured memory CD4+ T cell crossreactivity between SARS-CoV-2 spike protein and common cold coronavirus spike proteins. The Adaptive Biotechnologies TCR-sequencing kit was used for samples from a few pre-COVID donors and for the naive versus memory experiments, whereas the other data were Illumina-based. Expansion assays from other donors in the study were sequenced with a different, Illumina-based TCR-beta assay. The study at large found these results: Crossreactivity analysis centred on spike protein, so crossreactivity against other viral proteins was not assessed. The study was limited by small numbers of patients and tested TCRs. In roughly 65% of donors, memory CD4+ clonotypes turned up that crossrecognized SARS-CoV-2 and at least one common cold coronavirus spike. Pre-pandemic and post-infection samples were not both contributed by any donor, so tracing of the source of pre-existing responses was limited. Crossreactive clones showed significantly weaker SARS-CoV-2-driven expansion than monoreactive clones, consistent with antigenic imprinting.

The library was built by means of the immunoSEQ multiplex PCR assay. Processing in the source paper ran as follows. During preprocessing, nonproductive sequences were removed, as were CDR3s that did not start with C, did not end with F or W, or were shorter than 7 amino acids. The MANAFEST web app identified antigen-specific clonotypes based on expansion compared with the reference and other culture wells. A clone counted as positive if significantly expanded in 2 of 3 replicate wells versus the reference culture at FDR below 0.05. To be called positive, a clone also had to show significant expansion compared with every other tandem well and an odds ratio greater than 5. CDR3 homology was measured as pairwise Levenshtein distance, computed with the stringdist R package after trimming three terminal residues from each end. The clones in this table, taken by TCRdb from immuneACCESS, are in-frame only. Not every clone is retained; where verified, under half of the shortfall comes from an unresolved V gene, and the cause of the rest is unknown. Clone size and V and J calls were adopted from that table, with D and trimming inferred from the DNA. The sample table lists some 20,000 clones, around four fifths of them with a count of one. The ten most abundant clones make up about 21% of the sample.

The CDR3 numbers 11 residues from cysteine through phenylalanine. This entry keeps only the CDR3 DNA: 33 bases, framed from base 1. The V end loses 0 bases and the J end loses 11 bases, and a stretch of 8 bases separates them. According to the germline V gene, CDR1 reads SGHRS and CDR2 reads YFSETQ. CD4+ T cells from unexposed donors were collected before the COVID-19 pandemic (2011-2018). Following 10 days of culture, the EasySep CD4+ T cell isolation kit was used to isolate CD4+ T cells. As cell numbers permitted, CD4+ T cells from unexposed donors were tested for reactivity to SARS-CoV-2 S and N and to four common cold coronavirus spike pools. Two million PBMCs per well were cultured in IMDM with approximately 5% human AB serum and approximately 9.5 IU/ml IL-2. Half of the culture medium was replaced with fresh IL-2-containing medium on days 3 and 7. Each peptide culture condition was generally run in triplicate replicate wells. The leukapheresis product for the unexposed donors was obtained through commercial purchase. Ficoll-Paque PLUS gradient centrifugation was used to isolate PBMCs from leukapheresis product or whole blood. PBMCs were either used fresh in the expansion assay or cryopreserved at -140 degrees C. The QIAamp Micro DNA Kit was used to extract genomic DNA from the CD4+ T cells.

Remarks on this clone: Its recognized antigen is unknown. No much larger clone exists at a distance of one base, and base qualities are not known.

This receptor was obtained from a human donor in good health. Sequenced: CD4+ T cells from PBMCs, cultured in vitro. The rearranged chain carries TRBV5-1 and TRBJ1-1, and possibly TRBD1, on 6 matching bases. CDR3 reads: CASSLEGGAFF. The nucleotides are TGCGCCAGCAGCTTGGAGGGGGGGGCTTTCTTT.